This is a list of T cell receptor beta chains from one sample in a study of blood T cell repertoires in COVID-19. TCRdb's table, derived via immunoSEQ multiplex PCR, lists solely in-frame clones and lacks some. This sample carries roughly 230,000 clones, around four fifths of them seen once, and the ten largest clones take under 4.5%. Sample: peripheral blood. These receptors were collected from a man aged 50-59 years with acute or convalescent COVID-19. CDR3s include the opening cysteine and the closing phenylalanine or tryptophan. The D gene is left open where the match is weak. The size of a clone is reported for some rows only, either as once, few or many, or as a class for expanded clones.

TRBJ1-1,TRBV5-4,.,TRBD1,TGTGCCAGCAGCAAGGGACAGGGTGAGAACACTGAAGCTTTCTTT,CASSKGQGENTEAFF
TRBJ2-3,TRBV29-1,once,TRBD2,TGCAGCGTTGCAGGGGGAATAGCGGGGGGTATGAGGGATACGCAGTATTTT,CSVAGGIAGGMRDTQYF
TRBJ1-3,TRBV6-2/TRBV6-3,.,.,TGTGCCAGCAGTTCCGTCAGGGCCTACTCTGGAAACACCATATATTTT,CASSSVRAYSGNTIYF
TRBJ2-3,TRBV27,.,.,TGTGCCAGCAGTGGTTGGGGCCAAAGGGCCACAGATACGCAGTATTTT,CASSGWGQRATDTQYF
TRBJ2-7,TRBV5-6,.,.,TGTGCCAGCACTCGGGGGACGAACGAGCAGTACTTC,CASTRGTNEQYF
TRBJ2-1,TRBV7-4,.,TRBD1,TGTGCCAGCAGACAGGGACAGTTCTCCTACAATGAGCAGTTCTTC,CASRQGQFSYNEQFF
TRBJ2-7,TRBV3-1/TRBV3-2,.,.,TGTGCCAGCAGCCAAGACGGAGGGGCGGACCCTGTCTACGAGCAGTACTTC,CASSQDGGADPVYEQYF
TRBJ2-1,TRBV27,.,TRBD2,TGTGCCAGCAGTTTACGGCTAGCGGGAAATGGTGAGCAGTTCTTC,CASSLRLAGNGEQFF
TRBJ2-1,TRBV10-1,.,TRBD2,TGCGCCAGCAGTACGGGACTAGCGGGAGTAAACAATGAGCAGTTCTTC,CASSTGLAGVNNEQFF
TRBJ2-5,TRBV5-1,.,TRBD2,TGCGCCAGCAGCTTGGTTGGACTAGCGGGAGGAGAGACCCAGTACTTC,CASSLVGLAGGETQYF
TRBJ2-1,TRBV5-1,.,TRBD2,TGCGCCAGCAGCCAAGGACTAGCGGCCCTAGGGGAGCAGTTCTTC,CASSQGLAALGEQFF
TRBJ2-1,TRBV6-5,.,TRBD2,TGTGCCAGCAGTTACTCGCCTAGCGGGATTCGGGAGCAGTTCTTC,CASSYSPSGIREQFF
TRBJ2-2,TRBV11-3,.,TRBD2,TGTGCCAGCAGCTTAGGACTAGCGGGAGTTGACACCGGGGAGCTGTTTTTT,CASSLGLAGVDTGELFF
TRBJ2-7,TRBV7-6,.,.,TGTGCCAGCAGCGCCCGAGAGGGCTCCTACGAGCAGTACTTC,CASSAREGSYEQYF
TRBJ2-3,TRBV9,.,TRBD2,TGTGCCAGCAGCCCTTTTCGAGCGGGGGATACCCTTACGCAGTATTTT,CASSPFRAGDTLTQYF
TRBJ1-1,TRBV7-9,once,.,TGTGCCAGCAGCTTAGATGGGGAGTACACTGAAGCTTTCTTT,CASSLDGEYTEAFF
TRBJ1-6,TRBV30,few,.,TGTGCCTGGACCACCCGGAGCAGCAATTCACCCCTCCACTTT,CAWTTRSSNSPLHF
TRBJ1-6,TRBV18,.,TRBD1,TGTGCCAGCTCACCCCGTGACAGGGTTAATTCACCCCTCCACTTT,CASSPRDRVNSPLHF